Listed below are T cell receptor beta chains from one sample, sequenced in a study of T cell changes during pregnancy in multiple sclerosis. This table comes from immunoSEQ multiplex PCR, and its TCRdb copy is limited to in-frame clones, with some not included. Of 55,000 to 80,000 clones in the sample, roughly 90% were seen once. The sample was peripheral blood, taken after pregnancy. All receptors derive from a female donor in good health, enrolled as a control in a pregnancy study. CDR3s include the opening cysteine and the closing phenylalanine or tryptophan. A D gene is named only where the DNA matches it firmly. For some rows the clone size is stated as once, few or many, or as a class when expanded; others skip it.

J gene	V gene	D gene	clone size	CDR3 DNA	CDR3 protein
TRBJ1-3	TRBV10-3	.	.	TGTGCCATCAGTGAACCCGGGGGAAACACCATATATTTT	CAISEPGGNTIYF
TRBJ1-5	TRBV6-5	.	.	TGTGCCAGCAGCCCCCGGGGCAATCAGCCCCAGCATTTT	CASSPRGNQPQHF
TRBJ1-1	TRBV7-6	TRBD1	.	TGTGCCAGCAGCGCGGTGGCAGGGGGCACTGAAGCTTTCTTT	CASSAVAGGTEAFF
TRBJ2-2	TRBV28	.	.	TGTGCCAGCAGTTTACTGAACACCGGGGAGCTGTTTTTT	CASSLLNTGELFF
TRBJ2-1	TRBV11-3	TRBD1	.	TGTGCCAGCAGACCGGGACAGGGGCATTATGATGAGCAGTTCTTC	CASRPGQGHYDEQFF
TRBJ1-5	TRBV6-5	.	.	TGTGCCAGCAGTTCCCTGGGGCAGGGGAATCAGCCCCAGCATTTT	CASSSLGQGNQPQHF
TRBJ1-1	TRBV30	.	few	TGTGCCTGGATTAGGACACGCACTGAAGCTTTCTTT	CAWIRTRTEAFF
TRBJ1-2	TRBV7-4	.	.	TGTGCCAGCAGCCAAAAAGCACAGGGTGATGGCTACACCTTC	CASSQKAQGDGYTF
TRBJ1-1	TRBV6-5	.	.	TGTGCCAGCAGTTACCCAGGGTCTGCTGAAGCTTTCTTT	CASSYPGSAEAFF
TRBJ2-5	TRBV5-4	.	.	TGTGCCAGCAGCTTGCCTCCTCACGGGGAGACCCAGTACTTC	CASSLPPHGETQYF
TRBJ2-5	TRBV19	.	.	TGTGCCAGTAGTATAGGTTCGGGGAATCAAGAGACCCAGTACTTC	CASSIGSGNQETQYF
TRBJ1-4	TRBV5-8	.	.	TGTGCCAGCGCCCGGTCAGGTGAAAAACTGTTTTTT	CASARSGEKLFF